Presented here are 10 T cell receptor beta chains from one specimen sequenced in a study of blood T cell repertoires in COVID-19. TCRdb's table, derived via immunoSEQ multiplex PCR, lists solely in-frame clones and lacks some. The sample yields about 150,000 clones, around 83% seen once. Sequencing was performed on peripheral blood. All receptors come from a woman aged 60-75 years with acute or convalescent COVID-19.

V is TRBV11-3 and J is TRBJ2-2, with 7 bases matching TRBD1. After removal of 5 bases from V and 1 base from J, the junction contained 4 bases not matched to a gene. The CDR3 runs 15 residues. CDR1 is SGHNT and CDR2 is YENEEA in the germline V gene. This CDR3 reads CASSPGQLNTGELFF. As DNA, the CDR3 is TGTGCCAGCAGCCCGGGACAGCTGAACACCGGGGAGCTGTTTTTT.

The chain joins TRBV25-1 to TRBJ2-1; 9 nucleotides agree with TRBD1. The germline gives CDR1 MGHDK, CDR2 SYGVNS. The CDR3 loop spans 16 amino acids. The trim removed 6 bases at V and 9 bases at J, leaving 15 bases unmatched. The CDR3: CASSSAKTGGGSEQFF. CDR3 coding DNA: TGTGCCAGCAGCAGTGCTAAGACAGGGGGAGGTAGTGAGCAGTTCTTC. Together with reference TRBV25-1 and TRBJ2-1, the CDR3 gives the full variable domain: EADIYQTPRYLVIGTGKKITLECSQTMGHDKMYWYQQDPGMELHLIHYSYGVNSTEKGDLSSESTVSRIRTEHFPLTLESARPSHTSQYLCASSSAKTGGGSEQFFGPGTRLTVL.

The gene calls are TRBV3-1 (or the pseudogene TRBV3-2) and TRBJ2-1; a possible D gene is TRBD1 (6 bases). V was shortened by 2 bases and J by 4 bases, with 9 bases between the two germline ends. This CDR3 is built from 14 residues. Germline CDR1 is LGHDT and CDR2 is YNNKEL (reference sequence). CDR3 region: CASSQNQGYNEQFF. For the CDR3, the DNA is TGTGCCAGCAGCCAAAACCAGGGGTACAATGAGCAGTTCTTC.

The rearrangement links TRBV24-1 to TRBJ1-2, with TRBD1 identical over 7 bases. J was trimmed by 4 bases and V by 0 bases; bases with no gene match: 1. CDR1 is KGHDR, CDR2 SFDVKD, per germline. The CDR3 extends over 14 amino acids. The CDR3: CATSDLDRVYGYTF. DNA of the CDR3: TGTGCCACCAGTGATTTGGACAGGGTCTATGGCTACACCTTC.

The chain has TRBV7-2 and TRBJ2-7; no clear D gene. V shed 2 bases and J shed 4 bases, with 9 bases lying between them. The length of the CDR3 is 13 residues. The V gene's germline CDR1 is SGHTA and CDR2 FQGNSA. The DNA of the CDR3 is TGTGCCAGCAGCTTATCCCTGGAGTACGAGCAGTACTTC. Residues: CASSLSLEYEQYF.

The gene calls are TRBV6-5 and TRBJ1-4; a possible D gene is TRBD1 (5 bases). Trimming took off 4 bases at V and 7 bases at J, with 13 bases between the two ends. The CDR3 has 14 residues. Germline values: CDR1 MNHEY, CDR2 SVGAGI. The CDR3, as DNA: TGTGCCAGCAGTTTCGACGACCAGGGTGAAAAACTGTTTTTT. This sequence encodes CASSFDDQGEKLFF.

The DNA for the CDR3 is TGTGCCAGCAGCCCGACTAGTGGAGATACGCAGTATTTT. Translating gives CASSPTSGDTQYF. The rearrangement links TRBV11-3 to TRBJ2-3, with TRBD2 as a possible D gene (6 bases). This CDR3 contains 13 residues. From germline, CDR1 is SGHNT and CDR2 YENEEA. The germline V and J ends were trimmed by 5 bases and 5 bases, with 11 bases remaining between them.

The V call is TRBV28, the J call TRBJ2-7; unclear D gene. CDR1 MDHEN and CDR2 SYDVKM come from the germline V gene. V dropped 5 bases and J dropped 0 bases, with 5 bases sitting between them. CDR3 length: 12 residues. The CDR3 region is CASSLSSYEQYV. The DNA of the CDR3 is TGTGCCAGCAGTCTTAGCTCCTACGAGCAGTACGTC.

This chain links TRBV11-3 with TRBJ1-4; D gene unclear. Germline assignment: CDR1 SGHNT and CDR2 YENEEA. CDR3 length: 16 amino acids. Trimming took off 1 base at V and 6 bases at J, with 15 bases between the two ends. The DNA of the CDR3 is TGTGCCAGCAGCTTAGTGCCCAAATTCCCAGATGAAAAACTGTTTTTT. This sequence encodes CASSLVPKFPDEKLFF. Full variable domain (outside the CDR3, taken from reference TRBV11-3 and TRBJ1-4): EAGVVQSPRYKIIEKKQPVAFWCNPISGHNTLYWYLQNLGQGPELLIRYENEEAVDDSQLPKDRFSAERLKGVDSTLKIQPAELGDSAVYLCASSLVPKFPDEKLFFGSGTQLSVL.

The V and J genes are TRBV19 and TRBJ2-1; D call uncertain. Germline V gene sequence: CDR1 LNHDA, CDR2 SQIVND (reference sequence). The CDR3 extends over 14 amino acids. The V and J ends lost 4 bases and 8 bases respectively, with 15 bases between them. CDR3 nucleotide sequence: TGTGCCAGTAGTACCAACCAACTTATCCATGAGCAGTTCTTC. Translating it yields CASSTNQLIHEQFF.